The text below deals with one T cell receptor beta chain. The table came from immunoSEQ multiplex PCR; TCRdb's copy has only in-frame clones and leaves some out. Of fewer than 600,000 clones listed, around nine tenths are singletons. The data belong to a study of blood T cell repertoires in COVID-19. Study-level background: Samples of COVID-19 (acute and convalescent) were obtained from the United States, Italy and Spain. T cells, B-cell-depleted T cells, or PBMCs supplied cDNA or gDNA.

The sequence was obtained from a woman aged 40-49 years who had recovered from COVID-19. Input material: PBMCs or T cells enriched from blood (not recorded which).

The CDR3 DNA is TGTGCCAGCAGTTATTATTCGGGAGGCTACACCTACGAGCAGTACTTC. It specifies CASSYYSGGYTYEQYF. This chain joins TRBV6-5 and TRBJ2-7, with 7 nucleotides matching TRBD2. After removal of 3 bases from V and 2 bases from J, the junction contained 10 bases not matched to a gene. Germline assignment: CDR1 MNHEY and CDR2 SVGAGI. The CDR3 runs to 16 residues.